These T cell receptor beta chains were read from a single sample in a study of cytomegalovirus exposure and HLA in healthy donors. Produced via immunoSEQ multiplex PCR; TCRdb's table is partial and in-frame only. The table shows about 65,000 clones, with over 75% occurring only once. Sample: PBMCs. The receptor set was obtained from a woman aged 30 to 39 in good health and CMV-seronegative. Each CDR3 is given with its conserved first and last residue. The D gene is left open where the match is weak. Rows may omit the clone size; those that give it use once, few, many or a size class.

J gene: TRBJ2-1
D gene: -
clone size: -
V gene: TRBV29-1
CDR3 protein: CSVEPTVGNEQFF
CDR3 DNA: TGCAGCGTTGAGCCTACAGTTGGAAATGAGCAGTTCTTC

J gene: TRBJ1-5
D gene: TRBD1
clone size: few
V gene: TRBV7-8
CDR3 protein: CASSWGQVNQPQHF
CDR3 DNA: TGTGCCAGCAGCTGGGGACAGGTGAATCAGCCCCAGCATTTT

J gene: TRBJ2-7
D gene: TRBD1
clone size: -
V gene: TRBV5-1
CDR3 protein: CASKGSTGEYEQYF
CDR3 DNA: TGCGCCAGCAAAGGATCGACAGGGGAATACGAGCAGTACTTC

J gene: TRBJ1-1
D gene: -
clone size: -
V gene: TRBV11-2
CDR3 protein: CASSPRGGPTEAFF
CDR3 DNA: TGTGCCAGCAGCCCGAGGGGGGGTCCCACTGAAGCTTTCTTT

J gene: TRBJ2-7
D gene: TRBD2
clone size: -
V gene: TRBV10-3
CDR3 protein: CAIRQAGAADEQYF
CDR3 DNA: TGTGCCATCAGGCAAGCGGGAGCCGCTGACGAGCAGTACTTC

J gene: TRBJ1-6
D gene: -
clone size: -
V gene: TRBV5-1
CDR3 protein: CASSFGIRSSYNSPLHF
CDR3 DNA: TGCGCCAGCAGCTTCGGTATTAGGAGCTCCTATAATTCACCCCTCCACTTT

J gene: TRBJ2-3
D gene: -
clone size: -
V gene: TRBV30
CDR3 protein: CAWSPGLDTDTQYF
CDR3 DNA: TGTGCCTGGAGTCCAGGGCTGGACACAGATACGCAGTATTTT

J gene: TRBJ1-1
D gene: -
clone size: -
V gene: TRBV18
CDR3 protein: CASSPDTYTEAFF
CDR3 DNA: TGTGCCAGCTCGCCCGACACCTACACTGAAGCTTTCTTT

J gene: TRBJ2-7
D gene: -
clone size: once
V gene: TRBV5-8
CDR3 protein: CASSSLYEQYF
CDR3 DNA: TGTGCCAGCAGCTCCCTCTACGAGCAGTACTTC

J gene: TRBJ2-5
D gene: -
clone size: -
V gene: TRBV5-6
CDR3 protein: CASSPQAEETQYF
CDR3 DNA: TGTGCCAGCAGCCCCCAAGCGGAAGAGACCCAGTACTTC

J gene: TRBJ1-2
D gene: -
clone size: -
V gene: TRBV7-9
CDR3 protein: CASSLASRDANYGYTF
CDR3 DNA: TGTGCCAGCAGCTTAGCTTCTCGGGATGCGAACTATGGCTACACCTTC

J gene: TRBJ1-5
D gene: -
clone size: -
V gene: TRBV14
CDR3 protein: CASSQAGSNQPQHF
CDR3 DNA: TGTGCCAGCAGCCAAGCCGGTAGCAATCAGCCCCAGCATTTT

J gene: TRBJ2-3
D gene: TRBD2
clone size: -
V gene: TRBV11-2
CDR3 protein: CASSFPTSGGERTDTQYF
CDR3 DNA: TGTGCCAGCAGCTTCCCCACTAGCGGGGGGGAGAGGACAGATACGCAGTATTTT

J gene: TRBJ1-2
D gene: TRBD1
clone size: -
V gene: TRBV29-1
CDR3 protein: CSVEDRQGVNYGYTF
CDR3 DNA: TGCAGCGTTGAAGATAGACAGGGTGTCAACTATGGCTACACCTTC

J gene: TRBJ2-7
D gene: TRBD2
clone size: -
V gene: TRBV9
CDR3 protein: CASSLSGGYEQYF
CDR3 DNA: TGTGCCAGCAGCCTTTCGGGGGGGTACGAGCAGTACTTC

J gene: TRBJ1-2
D gene: -
clone size: -
V gene: TRBV5-4
CDR3 protein: CASSGGRNYGYTF
CDR3 DNA: TGTGCCAGCTCCGGGGGACGGAACTATGGCTACACCTTC

J gene: TRBJ2-3
D gene: -
clone size: few
V gene: TRBV18
CDR3 protein: CASLRGDGTDTQYF
CDR3 DNA: TGTGCCAGCCTCAGGGGAGACGGCACAGATACGCAGTATTTT

J gene: TRBJ2-7
D gene: TRBD1
clone size: -
V gene: TRBV30
CDR3 protein: CAWSATGQIYEQYF
CDR3 DNA: TGTGCCTGGAGTGCAACGGGACAGATCTACGAGCAGTACTTC

J gene: TRBJ2-1
D gene: -
clone size: -
V gene: TRBV28
CDR3 protein: CASSETYNEQFF
CDR3 DNA: TGTGCCAGCAGTGAGACCTACAATGAGCAGTTCTTC

J gene: TRBJ2-7
D gene: TRBD2
clone size: -
V gene: TRBV4-2
CDR3 protein: CASSQETTGGFYEQYF
CDR3 DNA: TGTGCCAGCAGCCAAGAGACAACGGGAGGGTTCTACGAGCAGTACTTC

J gene: TRBJ1-2
D gene: -
clone size: -
V gene: TRBV28
CDR3 protein: CASSLSTGVGHGYTF
CDR3 DNA: TGTGCCAGCAGTTTATCCACGGGGGTGGGACATGGCTACACCTTC

J gene: TRBJ2-7
D gene: -
clone size: few
V gene: TRBV6-6
CDR3 protein: CASSYQDTYEQYF
CDR3 DNA: TGTGCCAGCAGTTACCAGGACACCTACGAGCAGTACTTC

J gene: TRBJ1-4
D gene: TRBD1
clone size: -
V gene: TRBV6-5
CDR3 protein: CASSYSIGQGAEKLFF
CDR3 DNA: TGTGCCAGCAGTTACTCGATCGGACAGGGGGCTGAAAAACTGTTTTTT

J gene: TRBJ1-1
D gene: -
clone size: -
V gene: TRBV5-1
CDR3 protein: CASSLADTNTEAFF
CDR3 DNA: TGCGCCAGCAGCTTGGCCGACACTAACACTGAAGCTTTCTTT

J gene: TRBJ1-2
D gene: TRBD1
clone size: -
V gene: TRBV6-1
CDR3 protein: CATLGGQDYGYTF
CDR3 DNA: TGTGCCACCCTTGGGGGACAGGACTATGGCTACACCTTC

J gene: TRBJ2-1
D gene: TRBD2
clone size: -
V gene: TRBV5-4
CDR3 protein: CASAVGGLSYNEQFF
CDR3 DNA: TGTGCCAGCGCTGTCGGGGGGTTATCCTACAATGAGCAGTTCTTC

J gene: TRBJ2-3
D gene: TRBD1
clone size: -
V gene: TRBV6-5
CDR3 protein: CASSPRTGEPDTQYF
CDR3 DNA: TGTGCCAGCAGTCCACGGACAGGGGAGCCAGATACGCAGTATTTT

J gene: TRBJ1-4
D gene: -
clone size: -
V gene: TRBV7-2
CDR3 protein: CASSRDSSDEKLFF
CDR3 DNA: TGTGCCAGCAGCCGAGACTCGTCTGACGAAAAACTGTTTTTT

J gene: TRBJ2-1
D gene: TRBD2
clone size: -
V gene: TRBV4-3
CDR3 protein: CASSQDPAGAYNEQFF
CDR3 DNA: TGCGCCAGCAGCCAAGATCCAGCGGGGGCCTACAATGAGCAGTTCTTC

J gene: TRBJ1-1
D gene: -
clone size: -
V gene: TRBV6-5
CDR3 protein: CASSAIRDTEAFF
CDR3 DNA: TGTGCCAGCAGCGCCATCAGGGACACTGAAGCTTTCTTT

J gene: TRBJ1-2
D gene: -
clone size: once
V gene: TRBV29-1
CDR3 protein: CSVVSGGRNYGYTF
CDR3 DNA: TGCAGCGTTGTATCCGGGGGGCGCAACTATGGCTACACCTTC

J gene: TRBJ1-6
D gene: TRBD1
clone size: -
V gene: TRBV7-2
CDR3 protein: CASILQGTYNSPLHF
CDR3 DNA: TGTGCCAGCATACTACAGGGGACCTATAATTCACCCCTCCACTTT

J gene: TRBJ2-7
D gene: -
clone size: -
V gene: TRBV9
CDR3 protein: CASSVSGDPYEQYF
CDR3 DNA: TGTGCCAGCAGCGTATCAGGGGATCCCTACGAGCAGTACTTC

J gene: TRBJ1-3
D gene: -
clone size: -
V gene: TRBV10-3
CDR3 protein: CAISDRVGILGNTIYF
CDR3 DNA: TGTGCCATCAGTGATCGTGTGGGCATCCTGGGAAACACCATATATTTT

J gene: TRBJ2-2
D gene: TRBD2
clone size: -
V gene: TRBV4-3
CDR3 protein: CASSQVYAGGAGRTGELFF
CDR3 DNA: TGCGCCAGCAGCCAAGTGTACGCGGGAGGGGCCGGGCGGACCGGGGAGCTGTTTTTT

J gene: TRBJ2-5
D gene: TRBD1
clone size: -
V gene: TRBV29-1
CDR3 protein: CSVGGQGVGETQYF
CDR3 DNA: TGCAGCGTTGGGGGACAGGGAGTTGGAGAGACCCAGTACTTC

J gene: TRBJ1-2
D gene: TRBD1
clone size: -
V gene: TRBV5-1
CDR3 protein: CASRRTGDLYGYTF
CDR3 DNA: TGCGCCAGCAGGCGGACAGGGGACCTCTATGGCTACACCTTC

J gene: TRBJ1-1
D gene: -
clone size: -
V gene: TRBV18
CDR3 protein: CASSPSGNTEAFF
CDR3 DNA: TGTGCCAGCTCACCATCAGGGAACACTGAAGCTTTCTTT

J gene: TRBJ1-5
D gene: -
clone size: once
V gene: TRBV5-6
CDR3 protein: CASSAGRGQPQHF
CDR3 DNA: TGTGCCAGCAGCGCCGGCAGGGGTCAGCCCCAGCATTTT

J gene: TRBJ2-5
D gene: -
clone size: -
V gene: TRBV5-1
CDR3 protein: CASSPKTVASLGETQYF
CDR3 DNA: TGCGCCAGCAGCCCCAAAACGGTCGCTAGCTTGGGGGAGACCCAGTACTTC

J gene: TRBJ2-1
D gene: -
clone size: -
V gene: TRBV18
CDR3 protein: CASSPRAGDEQFF
CDR3 DNA: TGTGCCAGCTCACCACGGGCCGGGGATGAGCAGTTCTTC

J gene: TRBJ1-1
D gene: -
clone size: -
V gene: TRBV28
CDR3 protein: CASSRLGTGFGEAFF
CDR3 DNA: TGTGCCAGCAGCCGTTTAGGAACAGGGTTCGGTGAAGCTTTCTTT

J gene: TRBJ1-1
D gene: -
clone size: -
V gene: TRBV5-8
CDR3 protein: CASSKRMNTEAFF
CDR3 DNA: TGTGCCAGCAGCAAGAGGATGAACACTGAAGCTTTCTTT

J gene: TRBJ2-1
D gene: -
clone size: -
V gene: TRBV6-1
CDR3 protein: CASSLESYSIEQFF
CDR3 DNA: TGTGCCAGCAGTTTAGAGTCGTACAGCATTGAGCAGTTCTTC

J gene: TRBJ1-1
D gene: TRBD1
clone size: few
V gene: TRBV5-1
CDR3 protein: CASSWEQGAAEAFF
CDR3 DNA: TGCGCCAGCAGCTGGGAGCAGGGGGCAGCTGAAGCTTTCTTT

J gene: TRBJ1-4
D gene: -
clone size: -
V gene: TRBV29-1
CDR3 protein: CSVLGSSNEKLFF
CDR3 DNA: TGCAGCGTTCTGGGCAGCTCTAATGAAAAACTGTTTTTT

J gene: TRBJ2-7
D gene: -
clone size: -
V gene: TRBV13
CDR3 protein: CASQTKGEGTYEQYF
CDR3 DNA: TGTGCCTCCCAAACTAAGGGGGAGGGAACCTACGAGCAGTACTTC

J gene: TRBJ2-6
D gene: TRBD1
clone size: -
V gene: TRBV27
CDR3 protein: CASSLSPGQGLSGANVLTF
CDR3 DNA: TGTGCCAGCAGTTTGAGTCCGGGACAGGGATTGTCTGGGGCCAACGTCCTGACTTTC